This TCR beta chain comes out of a study of blood T cell repertoires in COVID-19. Across the study: Specimens from acute and convalescent COVID-19 originated in the United States, Italy and Spain. Sample material is recorded as cDNA or gDNA derived from T cells, B-cell-depleted T cells, or PBMCs.

In the original analysis: The assay estimated nucleated cells by amplifying reference gene primers. The assay was immunoSEQ multiplex PCR, and TCRdb's table has in-frame clones only and misses some. That table is the source of V, J and clone size, and D and trimming were worked out from the DNA. Of about 260,000 clones listed, approximately 83% are singletons. The CDR3 consists of 18 residues. The V gene end was trimmed by 3 bases and the J gene end by 7 bases; junction bases not matched to a gene: 15. Germline assignment: CDR1 MGHRA and CDR2 YSYEKL. The chain is built from TRBV4-1 and TRBJ2-2, with 9 positions matching TRBD1. The source material was peripheral blood. This sequence originates from a woman between 50 and 59 years old who had recovered from COVID-19. CDR3 sequence (DNA): TGCGCCAGCAGCCAGGTTTACTTACACAGGGGGCAAGGCGGGGAGCTGTTTTTT. It translates to CASSQVYLHRGQGGELFF.